This entry lists 24 T cell receptor beta chains sequenced from one sample in a study of cytomegalovirus exposure and HLA in healthy donors. The primer mix had 60 Vbeta and 13 Jbeta primers. Profiled with immunoSEQ multiplex PCR; TCRdb holds only in-frame clones, not every one. The sample shows 110,000 or so clones, about 72% of them seen only once. The sequenced sample was PBMCs. The origin of the receptors is a man in his fifties or sixties in good health and CMV-seropositive.

This clone has just a few counts. The genes are TRBV6-1 and TRBJ1-5; perhaps TRBD1 as D (5 bases). The germline CDR1 and CDR2 sequences are MNHNS and SASEGT. CDR3 length: 13 residues. With 2 bases removed from V and 7 bases from J, the gap between germline ends came to 9 bases. The DNA of the CDR3 is TGTGCCAGCAGTGAACGGGAGGGGCAGCCCCAGCATTTT. Translation: CASSEREGQPQHF.

This chain uses TRBV5-1 with TRBJ2-5; 7 bases fit TRBD1. Unmatched junction bases numbered 4, after V lost 4 bases and J lost 1 base. The CDR3 totals 14 residues. Germline V gene data show CDR1 as SGHRS and CDR2 as YFSETQ. The CDR3 sequence: CASSLGTAQETQYF. CDR3 DNA: TGCGCCAGCAGCCTGGGGACAGCCCAAGAGACCCAGTACTTC.

This chain connects TRBV12-5 to TRBJ1-5; tentative D call: TRBD1 (5 bases). Trimming took off 7 bases at V and 5 bases at J, with 18 bases between the two ends. The CDR3 loop spans 15 amino acids. Germline loops: CDR1 LGHNT, CDR2 FRNRAP. The CDR3 sequence: CASAPGLGSDQPQHF. CDR3 nucleotides: TGTGCTAGTGCCCCGGGACTCGGGAGCGATCAGCCCCAGCATTTT. Complete variable domain (other parts from reference TRBV12-5 and TRBJ1-5): DARVTQTPRHKVTEMGQEVTMRCQPILGHNTVFWYRQTMMQGLELLAYFRNRAPLDDSGMPKDRFSAEMPDATLATLKIQPSEPRDSAVYFCASAPGLGSDQPQHFGDGTRLSIL.

The chain combines TRBV7-9 with TRBJ2-5; TRBD2 matches 9 bases. The germline V gene encodes CDR1 SEHNR and CDR2 FQNEAQ (reference sequence). Trimming took 4 bases from V and 4 from J; bases not matched to a gene: 4. The CDR3 runs to 14 residues. The CDR3 region is CASSSSGLAETQYF. CDR3 sequence (DNA): TGTGCCAGCAGCTCATCGGGACTAGCAGAGACCCAGTACTTC. The variable domain in full, completed from reference TRBV7-9 and TRBJ2-5, reads DTGVSQNPRHKITKRGQNVTFRCDPISEHNRLYWYRQTLGQGPEFLTYFQNEAQLEKSRLLSDRFSAERPKGSFSTLEIQRTEQGDSAMYLCASSSSGLAETQYFGPGTRLLVL.

The chain links TRBV7-9 to TRBJ2-7, with D perhaps matching TRBD1 (6 bases). CDR1 and CDR2 (germline): SEHNR, FQNEAQ (reference sequence). Trimming shortened V by 5 bases and J by 3 bases, and 11 bases separated the two germline ends. The CDR3 is 13 residues long. The CDR3 bases are TGTGCCAGCAGCACCGGGACATTCTACGAGCAGTACTTC. Translated, it gives CASSTGTFYEQYF.

The gene calls are TRBV9 and TRBJ2-5, with TRBD1 identical over 8 bases. This CDR3 region has 15 residues. CDR1 is SGDLS and CDR2 is YYNGEE in the germline V gene. Unmatched junction bases numbered 9, after V lost 3 bases and J lost 5 bases. The CDR3 loop reads CASSAGQGGGETQYF. The CDR3 DNA reads TGTGCCAGCAGCGCCGGACAGGGAGGAGGGGAGACCCAGTACTTC.

There are a few counts of this clone. The rearrangement joins TRBV6-1 to TRBJ1-5; 9 positions match TRBD1. Germline assignment: CDR1 MNHNS and CDR2 SASEGT. The CDR3 is 16 residues long. V lost 2 bases, J lost 0 bases, and 2 bases stayed unmatched. The CDR3 sequence is CASSELQGASNQPQHF. The CDR3 DNA reads as TGTGCCAGCAGTGAATTACAGGGGGCTAGCAATCAGCCCCAGCATTTT.

The chain employs TRBV18 and TRBJ2-5, with D perhaps TRBD2 (5 bases). CDR3 size: 15 residues. The germline gives CDR1 KGHSH, CDR2 LQKENI. Trimming left V 0 bases short and J 9 bases short, with 17 bases between. Here the CDR3 DNA reads TGTGCCAGCTCACCACCCGAGAACGTCGGGGTGCCCCAGTACTTC. Translated: CASSPPENVGVPQYF.

The chain couples TRBV6-5 to TRBJ2-7; 8 nucleotides align to TRBD2. The junction had 8 bases not matched to a gene; V was cut back by 2 bases and J by 5 bases. CDR3 length: 15 amino acids. Germline V gene sequence: CDR1 MNHEY, CDR2 SVGAGI. This chain's CDR3 is CASSYDPGLENEQYF. The CDR3 region has the DNA TGTGCCAGCAGTTACGACCCGGGACTAGAGAACGAGCAGTACTTC.

The chain uses TRBV5-1 and TRBJ2-5; 12 bases are shared with TRBD1. This CDR3 is built from 14 residues. In germline, CDR1 is SGHRS, CDR2 YFSETQ. The J segment lost 5 bases and the V segment lost 9 bases, leaving 8 bases of the junction unmatched. CDR3 residues: CATGTGGGSETQYF. As DNA, the CDR3 is TGCGCCACCGGGACAGGGGGCGGCTCGGAGACCCAGTACTTC.

This chain joins TRBV4-1 and TRBJ2-7; TRBD2 agrees at 9 bases. The germline CDR1 and CDR2 sequences are MGHRA and YSYEKL. The CDR3 has 14 amino acids. The V segment lost 3 bases and the J segment 2 bases; nucleotides outside the gene matches: 2. The CDR3, as DNA: TGCGCCAGCAGCCAGACTAGCGGAACCTACGAGCAGTACTTC. This translates into CASSQTSGTYEQYF.

The CDR3 here is CASSSKYSRASYNEQFF. CDR3 nucleotide sequence: TGTGCCAGCAGTTCCAAATATTCCAGGGCCTCCTACAATGAGCAGTTCTTC. The chain is built from TRBV27 and TRBJ2-1; maybe TRBD1 (5 bases). Germline-derived CDR1 and CDR2 are MNHEY and SMNVEV (reference sequence). CDR3 length: 17 residues. Trimming took off 4 bases at V and 0 bases at J, with 16 bases between the two ends.

This chain uses TRBV4-1 with TRBJ1-2; D is uncertain. Trimming took 3 bases from V and 4 from J, leaving 6 bases between them. This CDR3 contains 12 residues. Germline V gene data show CDR1 as MGHRA and CDR2 as YSYEKL. The CDR3 region is CASSHRSYGYTF. CDR3 DNA sequence: TGCGCCAGCAGCCACAGATCCTATGGCTACACCTTC.

The rearrangement joins TRBV7-6 to TRBJ2-3; D is unresolved. The germline V and J ends were trimmed by 10 bases and 2 bases, with 13 bases remaining between them. The germline CDR1 and CDR2 sequences are SGHVS and FNYEAQ. CDR3 size: 13 residues. The CDR3: CAIAKSLTDTQYF. CDR3 DNA sequence: TGTGCCATCGCCAAAAGCCTCACAGATACGCAGTATTTT. The whole variable domain, filled in from reference TRBV7-6 and TRBJ2-3, reads GAGVSQSPRYKVTKRGQDVALRCDPISGHVSLYWYRQALGQGPEFLTYFNYEAQQDKSGLPNDRFSAERPEGSISTLTIQRTEQRDSAMYRCAIAKSLTDTQYFGPGTRLTVL.

V gene TRBV29-1 combines with J gene TRBJ2-1; 8 nucleotides line up with TRBD2. CDR3 size: 13 residues. In germline, CDR1 is SQVTM, CDR2 ANQGSEA. The CDR3 loop is CRVSGSSYNEQFF. The CDR3 region has the DNA TGCAGGGTAAGCGGGAGTAGCTACAATGAGCAGTTCTTC.

A few counts support this clone. J is TRBJ2-1 and V is TRBV11-2, with 13 nucleotides matching TRBD2. The germline gives CDR1 SGHAT, CDR2 FQNNGV. The CDR3 is made up of 14 amino acids. After removal of 5 bases from V and 12 bases from J, the junction contained 7 bases not matched to a gene. This CDR3 reads CASSPGLAGPGQFF. The CDR3 DNA follows: TGTGCCAGCAGCCCGGGACTAGCGGGGCCGGGGCAGTTCTTC.

The chain carries TRBV5-1 and TRBJ2-7, with D possibly matching TRBD2 (5 bases). The CDR3 runs to 14 residues. Trimming removed 4 bases at V and 7 bases at J, with 18 bases between. In germline, CDR1 is SGHRS, CDR2 YFSETQ. The CDR3 DNA follows: TGCGCCAGCAGCGCCGACCTTAAGACGGGGGAGCAGTACTTC. Translating gives CASSADLKTGEQYF. The full variable domain, in which reference TRBV5-1 and TRBJ2-7 provide the parts outside the CDR3, is KAGVTQTPRYLIKTRGQQVTLSCSPISGHRSVSWYQQTPGQGLQFLFEYFSETQRNKGNFPGRFSGRQFSNSRSEMNVSTLELGDSALYLCASSADLKTGEQYFGPGTRLTVT.

The rearrangement uses TRBV10-1 and TRBJ2-7; 7 bases are shared with TRBD1. The CDR3 has 14 residues. Trimming at V came to 9 bases and at J to 6 bases, leaving 14 bases not matched to a gene. In germline, CDR1 is WNHNN, CDR2 SYGVQD (reference sequence). The CDR3 DNA is TGCGCCAGTCTCAGGGTAGAGGGGGCCTGCGAGCAGTACTTC. Translation gives CASLRVEGACEQYF.

The chain links TRBV5-4 to TRBJ1-6; 7 bases agree with TRBD1. In germline, CDR1 is SGHNT, CDR2 YYREEE (reference sequence). V lost 0 bases, J lost 10 bases, and 13 bases stayed unmatched. The CDR3 loop spans 17 amino acids. CDR3 loop: CASSLGTLDRNASPLHF. The CDR3 bases are TGTGCCAGCAGCTTGGGAACCCTGGACAGGAACGCGTCACCCCTCCACTTT.

This clone was detected a few times. The V gene is TRBV5-1, the J gene TRBJ1-2, with D perhaps TRBD1 (5 bases). The CDR3 is 14 residues long. Looked up from germline, CDR1 is SGHRS and CDR2 is YFSETQ. Trimming took off 1 base at V and 5 bases at J, with 12 bases between the two ends. CDR3 sequence reads: CASSLSGGEYGYTF. The DNA of the CDR3 is TGCGCCAGCAGCTTGTCCGGGGGGGAATATGGCTACACCTTC.

The chain carries TRBV18 and TRBJ1-2; D remains ambiguous. V lost 5 bases, J lost 5 bases, and 15 bases lay in between. The CDR3 is 14 residues long. The V gene's germline CDR1 is KGHSH and CDR2 LQKENI. The DNA of the CDR3 is TGTGCCAGCTCAAGGACCCAGGAGGCGTATGGCTACACCTTC. Translation gives CASSRTQEAYGYTF.

This clone was detected once. The DNA of the CDR3 is TGTGCCAGCAGCTTAACTTCTAGCGGGGGGTACAATGAGCAGTTCTTC. This sequence encodes CASSLTSSGGYNEQFF. V is TRBV7-6 and J is TRBJ2-1, with 11 nucleotides matching TRBD2. V shed 2 bases, J shed 4 bases, and the junction held 4 bases outside the gene matches. The CDR3 is 16 amino acids. Germline CDR1 SGHVS, CDR2 FNYEAQ. Full variable domain (remainder filled in from reference TRBV7-6 and TRBJ2-1): GAGVSQSPRYKVTKRGQDVALRCDPISGHVSLYWYRQALGQGPEFLTYFNYEAQQDKSGLPNDRFSAERPEGSISTLTIQRTEQRDSAMYRCASSLTSSGGYNEQFFGPGTRLTVL.

This clone was found a few times. J is TRBJ1-6 and V is TRBV10-3; D is undetermined. CDR1 is ENHRY, CDR2 SYGVKD, per germline. Trimming took off 3 bases at V and 2 bases at J, with 14 bases between the two ends. The CDR3 has 17 amino acids. The CDR3 loop reads CAISDNSAGAYNSPLHF. DNA of the CDR3: TGTGCCATCAGTGATAACTCGGCGGGCGCCTATAATTCACCCCTCCACTTT.

The chain has TRBV6-5 and TRBJ1-2, with 7 positions matching TRBD1. The germline V gene encodes CDR1 MNHEY and CDR2 SVGAGI. CDR3 length: 15 amino acids. V lost 5 bases, J lost 6 bases, and 12 bases stayed unmatched. CDR3 DNA sequence: TGTGCCAGCAGTAACCGGGACAGACTCTTAAATGGCTACACCTTC. It is translated as CASSNRDRLLNGYTF.